Below, 13 T cell receptor beta chains from the same sample are listed, as sequenced in a study of cytomegalovirus exposure and HLA in healthy donors. Use of 60 Vbeta and 13 Jbeta primers characterized the PCR. Method: immunoSEQ multiplex PCR; TCRdb's copy keeps in-frame clones and lacks some. The sample lists roughly 150,000 clones, roughly 72% occurring once. Sequences were obtained from PBMCs. These receptors came from a man aged 35 to 55 in good health and CMV-seronegative.

J is TRBJ1-2 and V is TRBV5-4; 9 bases agree with TRBD1. Germline lookup yields CDR1 SGHNT and CDR2 YYREEE (reference sequence). This CDR3 has 14 amino acids. With 3 bases clipped from V and 3 bases from J, the junction kept 3 bases outside the gene matches. CDR3 amino acids: CASSSRTGDYGYTF. The CDR3 DNA sequence: TGTGCCAGCAGCTCGCGGACAGGGGACTATGGCTACACCTTC.

The CDR3 sequence: CASSMRTGGSSYNEQFF. CDR3 nucleotides: TGTGCCAGTAGTATGCGCACAGGGGGGAGCTCCTACAATGAGCAGTTCTTC. The gene calls are TRBV19 and TRBJ2-1; TRBD1 matches 8 bases. CDR1 and CDR2 (germline): LNHDA, SQIVND (reference sequence). V lost 3 bases, J lost 0 bases, and 7 bases stayed unmatched. The CDR3 is 17 residues long.

This chain uses TRBV5-1 with TRBJ1-3, with TRBD1 matching over 7 bases. The J segment lost 0 bases and the V segment lost 4 bases, leaving 7 bases of the junction unmatched. Germline V gene sequence: CDR1 SGHRS, CDR2 YFSETQ. This CDR3 spans 16 amino acids. The chain's CDR3 is CASSLNRGGSGNTIYF. The CDR3 DNA follows: TGCGCCAGCAGCCTCAACAGGGGCGGCTCTGGAAACACCATATATTTT.

This clone was counted once. The gene calls are TRBV27 and TRBJ2-7, with D possibly being TRBD2 (5 bases). V was trimmed by 9 bases and J by 6 bases, leaving 21 bases between them. This CDR3 contains 14 residues. The germline V gene encodes CDR1 MNHEY and CDR2 SMNVEV (reference sequence). In DNA, the CDR3 is TGTGCCAGTCAAAGGTCTCGGAACAGCGGCGAGCAGTACTTC. It specifies CASQRSRNSGEQYF.

For this clone: At one of its ends the junction is not consistent with the germline gene, which may arise from a read error. This rearrangement joins TRBV7-6 to TRBJ1-1, with TRBD1 as a possible D gene (6 bases). The CDR3 runs to 17 residues. Germline V gene lookup returns CDR1 SGHVS and CDR2 FNYEAQ. The CDR3 loop is CASSLVYLGGLNAEAFF. The CDR3 region has the DNA TGTGCCAGCAGCTTAGTCTATTTGGGGGGGCTGAACGCTGAAGCTTTCTTT.

V is TRBV28 and J is TRBJ1-5, with a tentative D call TRBD1 (6 bases). From germline, CDR1 is MDHEN and CDR2 SYDVKM. The CDR3 spans 15 residues. V lost 4 bases and J lost 0, with 10 bases in between. CDR3 sequence (DNA): TGTGCCAGCAGTTCCTACAGGGTTAGCAATCAGCCCCAGCATTTT. Its protein product is CASSSYRVSNQPQHF.

The rearrangement joins TRBV10-3 to TRBJ1-6, with 8 bases identical to TRBD1. Germline CDR1 and CDR2: ENHRY and SYGVKD. This CDR3 contains 15 residues. Trimming took 6 bases from V and 0 from J; bases not matched to a gene: 1. CDR3 sequence (DNA): TGTGCCATCAGGGGGACAGGCTCCTATAATTCACCCCTCCACTTT. Its translation is CAIRGTGSYNSPLHF.

This chain joins TRBV5-1 and TRBJ2-5; the D gene is possibly TRBD2 (6 bases). The CDR3 is 15 residues long. The germline CDR1 and CDR2 sequences are SGHRS and YFSETQ. Deletions cut 4 bases from V and 4 bases from J, with 17 bases between. CDR3 in amino acids: CASSTLGRLGETQYF. In DNA form, the CDR3 reads TGCGCCAGCAGCACACTAGGGAGGTTGGGAGAGACCCAGTACTTC.

The V call is TRBV28, the J call TRBJ2-1; tentative D call: TRBD1 (5 bases). The CDR3 has 13 residues. Germline lookup yields CDR1 MDHEN and CDR2 SYDVKM. V was cut by 4 bases and J by 6 bases, with 10 bases left in between. The CDR3 protein is CASSWVRVNEQFF. The DNA for the CDR3 is TGTGCCAGCAGTTGGGTCAGGGTCAATGAGCAGTTCTTC.

The genes are TRBV6-6 and TRBJ2-2, with 8 bases aligning to TRBD2. CDR1 MNHNY and CDR2 SVGAGI come from the germline V gene (reference sequence). The CDR3 covers 14 residues. V lost 4 bases and J lost 7; bases outside the gene matches: 5. CDR3 DNA: TGTGCCAGCAGTTCGGGGGGGGCGTACGGGGAGCTGTTTTTT. Protein: CASSSGGAYGELFF.

The rearrangement links TRBV4-1 to TRBJ2-7, with 13 bases that match TRBD2. In germline, CDR1 is MGHRA, CDR2 YSYEKL. V shed 6 bases and J 7 bases; nucleotides not matched to a gene: 9. The CDR3 totals 15 residues. The CDR3 nucleotides are TGCGCCAGCAGAGAAACCGGACTAGCGGGAGATGAGCAGTACTTC. Residues: CASRETGLAGDEQYF.

The chain combines TRBV5-4 with TRBJ2-3; TRBD1 matches 7 bases. Germline V gene data show CDR1 as SGHNT and CDR2 as YYREEE (reference sequence). Trimming at V came to 4 bases and at J to 3 bases, leaving 2 bases not matched to a gene. This CDR3 region has 13 residues. The chain's CDR3 is CASSQQGTDTQYF. The CDR3 DNA is TGTGCCAGCAGCCAACAGGGGACAGATACGCAGTATTTT.

V is TRBV5-6 and J is TRBJ2-7; 7 bases match TRBD1. Germline values: CDR1 SGHDT, CDR2 YYEEEE. The J segment lost 3 bases and the V segment lost 4 bases, leaving 7 bases of the junction unmatched. The CDR3 is 14 residues long. The CDR3 here is CASSLGQPGYEQYF. CDR3 DNA: TGTGCCAGCAGCCTGGGACAGCCCGGCTACGAGCAGTACTTC.